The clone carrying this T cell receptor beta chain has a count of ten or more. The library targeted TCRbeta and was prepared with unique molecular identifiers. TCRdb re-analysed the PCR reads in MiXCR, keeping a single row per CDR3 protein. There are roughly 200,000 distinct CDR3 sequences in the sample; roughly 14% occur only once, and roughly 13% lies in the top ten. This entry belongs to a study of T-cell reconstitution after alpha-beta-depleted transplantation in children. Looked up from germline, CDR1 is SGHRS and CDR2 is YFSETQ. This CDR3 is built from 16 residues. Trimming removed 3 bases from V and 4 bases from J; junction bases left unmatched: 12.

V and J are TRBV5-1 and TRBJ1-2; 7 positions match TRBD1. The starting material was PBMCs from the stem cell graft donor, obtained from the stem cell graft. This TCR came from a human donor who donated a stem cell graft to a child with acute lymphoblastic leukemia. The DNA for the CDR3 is TGCGCCAGCAGCTCATCTTCAGGGGGGCGGACCTATGGCTACACCTTC. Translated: CASSSSSGGRTYGYTF.